A single TCR beta chain is shown here with its context. RNA transcripts were the template, and TCR beta CDR3 regions were amplified from them. First-round RT-PCR relied on HTBI primers, and a second-round multiplex PCR came next. TCRdb re-called the multiplex PCR reads through MiXCR, storing one row per CDR3 protein. The sample contains about 1.2 million distinct CDR3 sequences, about 40% of which appear only once. The data are from a study of Graves' ophthalmopathy and Graves' hyperthyroidism. V lost 2 bases and J 3 bases, leaving 13 bases between the germline ends. This CDR3 comprises 15 residues. Germline CDR1 is ENHRY and CDR2 is SYGVKD.

The chain couples TRBV10-3 to TRBJ1-1; D is perhaps TRBD1 (5 bases). Material for sequencing was peripheral blood or thyroid tissue (not recorded which). The sequence derives from an adult man with Graves' hyperthyroidism. CDR3 in amino acids: CAISELAGGYTEAFF. The CDR3 coding sequence is TGTGCCATCAGTGAGCTAGCGGGGGGGTACACTGAAGCTTTCTTT.